This T cell receptor (beta chain) was sequenced during a study of monozygotic twins with cystic fibrosis (dated by TCRdb to 2020 to 2022). Context from the whole study: Barcoded libraries were made from 2.5 to 3 micrograms of fragmented DNA using around 15 PCR cycles. The study compared TCR beta repertoires within and between 16 monozygotic twin pairs with cystic fibrosis to assess genetic influence on V and J gene usage. The cohort comprised ten female and six male twin pairs aged about 2.0 to 36.4 years, median about 9.4 years, mostly children and adolescents. On the day of blood sampling, twins were ranked among 980 or so cohort participants for weight-for-height and for FEVPerc (FEV1 disease centile). Data for three of the twin pairs had been reported earlier in a different context. Broad study findings and their caveats: Only a small cohort was studied, and no association of shared CDR3 numbers with age, concordance or disease severity was found. V gene usage was most similar to the co-twin in 13 of 16 pairs, and J usage was most similar to the co-twin in 8 of 16 pairs, which suggests genetic constraints. Simpson clonality was generally low (median approximately 0.0097), which suggests a naive-dominated repertoire, and clonality was higher in the most severely affected patients. Sharing of nucleotide-identical clonotypes was significantly greater within monozygotic CF twin pairs than between unrelated CF individuals (P = 0.000026, Mann-Whitney).

The twin pairs came from the European Cystic Fibrosis Twin and Sibling Study Cohort, a cohort that recruited patients from over a hundred CF clinics across 14 European countries. Zygosity and CFTR genotype were verified in-house, and zygosity was tested by multiplex PCR of nine short tandem repeat loci. Peripheral blood was taken from each twin, and clinical parameters were recorded on the day of blood sampling. Genomic DNA was isolated from peripheral blood cells with phenol/chloroform and kept in TE buffer at 4 degrees C. The CDR3 holds 13 amino acids from the cysteine to the phenylalanine. Left in the record is the CDR3 DNA by itself, 39 bases read in frame from the first base. V is shortened by 5 bases, J by 5 bases, and the region joining them spans 12 bases. The germline V gene supplies CDR1 MNHNS and CDR2 SASEGT. A note on this clone: Its antigen specificity is not known. The sample holds no much larger clone one base away, and base qualities are not on file.

TCR beta CDR3 regions were amplified by multiplex PCR with the immunoSEQ immune profiling system according to the manufacturer's instructions. Sequencing was performed on an Illumina NextSeq system. Processing in the source paper ran as follows. Sequence data were processed on the immunoSEQ Analyzer platform, and clonality was computed as the square root of Simpson's index of productive rearrangements. Similarity in V and J usage was measured by Jensen-Shannon distance, and OLGA was used to compute CDR3 generation probabilities. Shared CDR3 sequences were searched against the immuneACCESS database (August 2020) and VDJdb (December 2020). What TCRdb holds here is the immuneACCESS table cut down to in-frame rearrangements. Part of the clones is not present; checked against another copy, under half of the missing clones reflect an unresolved V gene, and the others are unexplained. V, J and clone size are taken as reported in that table, and D and trimming were inferred from the DNA itself. Here the sample has around 12,000 clones; about 82% occur a single time. Jointly, the top ten make up approximately 0.54% of the sample.

The sequence is built from TRBV6-1 and TRBJ1-1; TRBD1 is a possible D gene, resting on 5 matching bases. Material: blood. The sequence came from a young man with cystic fibrosis. The CDR3 region reads CASSIQVKTEAFF. The DNA sequence follows: TGTGCCAGCAGTATACAGGTCAAGACTGAAGCTTTCTTT.